The 22 T cell receptor beta chains listed next were all sequenced from one sample in a study of control samples from healthy donors and cancer patients. Assay: immunoSEQ multiplex PCR; the TCRdb copy retains only in-frame clones and omits some. This table has fewer than 100,000 clones, 82% appearing once. Sample: blood. The receptors derive from a man between 60 and 75 years old in good health.

The table lists this clone with a count of one. One end of the junction does not line up with germline, which may come from a read error. This rearrangement joins TRBV5-1 to TRBJ2-7; 10 bases match TRBD2. This CDR3 region has 16 residues. Looked up from germline, CDR1 is SGHRS and CDR2 is YFSETQ. CDR3: CASSSAISGGADKRHF. The DNA of the CDR3 is TGCGCCAGCAGCTCCGCCATCAGCGGGGGGGCCGATAAAAGGCACTTC.

This chain joins TRBV7-2 and TRBJ1-3; possible D gene TRBD1, 5 bases. Germline lookup yields CDR1 SGHTA and CDR2 FQGNSA. Trimming removed 2 bases at V and 0 bases at J, with 11 bases between. The CDR3 loop spans 16 amino acids. The CDR3 sequence: CASSLLRESSGNTIYF. The CDR3 DNA reads as TGTGCCAGCAGCTTACTCAGGGAAAGCTCTGGAAACACCATATATTTT.

This chain links TRBV11-2 with TRBJ2-5, with D unresolved. This CDR3 region has 15 residues. Germline loops: CDR1 SGHAT, CDR2 FQNNGV. Between the trimmed V and J ends, which lost 6 bases and 4 bases, there was a span of 18 bases. Here the CDR3 DNA reads TGTGCCAGCAGTTCCACCTTAGCCGCGAGAGAGACCCAGTACTTC. Amino acid sequence: CASSSTLAARETQYF.

This chain links TRBV18 with TRBJ1-4, with unresolved D. Germline values: CDR1 KGHSH, CDR2 LQKENI. The CDR3 runs 18 residues. Trimming pared 3 bases from V and 7 bases from J, leaving 24 bases between. CDR3 sequence (DNA): TGTGCCAGCTCACCCAACCAATGCGGGCGGGAGTATTGTGAAAAACTGTTTTTT. This sequence encodes CASSPNQCGREYCEKLFF. Complete variable domain (other parts from reference TRBV18 and TRBJ1-4): NAGVMQNPRHLVRRRGQEARLRCSPMKGHSHVYWYRQLPEEGLKFMVYLQKENIIDESGMPKERFSAEFPKEGPSILRIQQVVRGDSAAYFCASSPNQCGREYCEKLFFGSGTQLSVL.

The rearrangement joins TRBV30 to TRBJ1-6; D remains unclear. V lost 8 bases, J lost 3 bases, and 11 bases lay in between. CDR1 GTSNPN and CDR2 SVGIG come from the germline V gene (reference sequence). The CDR3 runs 13 residues. CDR3: CAGAKDYNSPLHF. The CDR3 DNA is TGTGCCGGCGCGAAGGACTATAATTCACCCCTCCACTTT.

In its sample, this clone was seen a few times. The chain joins TRBV2 to TRBJ2-7; 9 nucleotides match TRBD1. Losses at the gene ends were 6 bases for V and 6 bases for J; bases not matched to a gene: 3. Germline lookup yields CDR1 SNHLY and CDR2 FYNNEI. The CDR3 loop spans 12 amino acids. The CDR3 loop reads CASRQTGGEQYF. CDR3 sequence (DNA): TGTGCCAGCAGGCAGACAGGGGGCGAGCAGTACTTC. Complete variable domain (other parts from reference TRBV2 and TRBJ2-7): EPEVTQTPSHQVTQMGQEVILRCVPISNHLYFYWYRQILGQKVEFLVSFYNNEISEKSEIFDDQFSVERPDGSNFTLKIRSTKLEDSAMYFCASRQTGGEQYFGPGTRLTVT.

The chain is built from TRBV7-6 and TRBJ2-2, with D possibly TRBD2 on 6 matching bases. The CDR3 totals 16 residues. Germline CDR1 and CDR2: SGHVS and FNYEAQ. With 1 base removed from V and 4 bases from J, the gap between germline ends came to 13 bases. The CDR3 here is CASSLVGGLSTGELFF. The CDR3 DNA follows: TGTGCCAGCAGCTTAGTGGGGGGACTCTCCACCGGGGAGCTGTTTTTT.

This sequence joins TRBV7-9 and TRBJ1-5, with TRBD1 matching 7 bases. CDR1 and CDR2 (germline): SEHNR, FQNEAQ (reference sequence). Trimming cost V 1 base and J 6 bases; bases outside gene matches: 3. This CDR3 has 14 amino acids. As DNA, the CDR3 is TGTGCCAGCAGCTTAGGACAGGGTGGTCAGCCCCAGCATTTT. This translates into CASSLGQGGQPQHF.

The genes are TRBV25-1 and TRBJ2-3; D not certain. The germline V gene has CDR1 MGHDK and CDR2 SYGVNS. The ends were cut back, 1 base at V and 3 bases at J, with 8 bases in the middle. This CDR3 contains 14 residues. In nucleotides, the CDR3 is TGTGCCAGCAGTGAATCAAGTACGACAGATACGCAGTATTTT. Encoded protein: CASSESSTTDTQYF.

The chain is built from TRBV29-1 and TRBJ2-7; TRBD1 matches 11 bases. The germline gives CDR1 SQVTM, CDR2 ANQGSEA. V gave up 6 bases and J gave up 3 bases; unmatched junction bases: 1. There are 12 residues in the CDR3. CDR3 in amino acids: CSVGTGGYEQYF. The CDR3, as DNA: TGCAGCGTCGGGACAGGGGGCTACGAGCAGTACTTC.

The rearrangement uses TRBV27 and TRBJ1-6; 8 bases are shared with TRBD1. CDR1 MNHEY and CDR2 SMNVEV come from the germline V gene (reference sequence). The CDR3 has 15 residues. Germline trimming cut 0 bases from V and 10 bases from J; bases unmatched to any gene: 5. The CDR3 is CASSLSVGTGSPLHF. The CDR3 nucleotides read TGTGCCAGCAGTTTATCTGTCGGGACAGGCTCACCCCTCCACTTT.

This clone was counted a single time. This chain links TRBV2 with TRBJ1-3, with 9 bases fitting TRBD1. V was pared by 3 bases and J by 5 bases, with 5 bases of the junction left unmatched. CDR3 length: 15 amino acids. From germline, CDR1 is SNHLY and CDR2 FYNNEI. This CDR3 reads CASSDDRGGRNTIYF. CDR3 bases: TGTGCCAGCAGTGATGACAGGGGGGGAAGAAACACCATATATTTT.

V gene TRBV13 combines with J gene TRBJ1-1; D not certain. The CDR3 length is 15 residues. V lost 3 bases and J lost 3, with 14 bases in between. The germline CDR1 and CDR2 sequences are PRHDT and FYEKMQ (reference sequence). The CDR3, as DNA: TGTGCCAGCAGCTTTTTTTTTGAGGAGGACACTGAAGCTTTCTTT. Its translation: CASSFFFEEDTEAFF. Looking up the rest from reference TRBV13 and TRBJ1-1 gives the full variable domain: AAGVIQSPRHLIKEKRETATLKCYPIPRHDTVYWYQQGPGQDPQFLISFYEKMQSDKGSIPDRFSAQQFSDYHSELNMSSLELGDSALYFCASSFFFEEDTEAFFGQGTRLTVV.

This clone has only one observation. This chain links TRBV27 with TRBJ2-2; D is perhaps TRBD2 (6 bases). Looked up from germline, CDR1 is MNHEY and CDR2 is SMNVEV (reference sequence). The V gene lost 3 bases and the J gene lost 5 bases, with 10 bases spanning the gap. There are 14 residues in the CDR3. The CDR3 protein is CASSLYGGTGELFF. CDR3 nucleotide sequence: TGTGCCAGCAGTTTGTATGGGGGGACCGGGGAGCTGTTTTTT.

This chain uses TRBV29-1 with TRBJ2-2, with 8 bases aligning to TRBD1. Germline CDR1 reads SQVTM; CDR2 reads ANQGSEA. V lost 6 bases, J lost 3 bases, and 12 bases stayed unmatched. The CDR3 is made up of 16 amino acids. The CDR3, as DNA: TGCAGCGTCAAGGACAGGGCCGGGGTTTACACCGGGGAGCTGTTTTTT. Its protein product is CSVKDRAGVYTGELFF.

The chain recombines TRBV30 with TRBJ1-1; TRBD1 matches at 8 bases. The CDR3 is 14 amino acids. Losses at the gene ends were 1 base for V and 9 bases for J; bases not matched to a gene: 10. Germline CDR1 reads GTSNPN; CDR2 reads SVGIG (reference sequence). The CDR3 bases are TGTGCCTGGAGTGGGACTTTAAGGACAGGGCAAGCTTTCTTT. This codes for CAWSGTLRTGQAFF.

The chain combines TRBV10-1 with TRBJ2-7, with D possibly being TRBD2 (5 bases). Germline CDR1 is WNHNN and CDR2 is SYGVQD (reference sequence). CDR3 length: 14 residues. The CDR3 DNA reads as TGCGCGCCAGCTAACCAGGACTCCCCTTACGAGCAGTACTTC. It codes for CAPANQDSPYEQYF.

This chain uses TRBV27 with TRBJ2-1, with 7 bases that match TRBD2. V was pared by 7 bases and J by 4 bases, with 4 bases of the junction left unmatched. Germline values: CDR1 MNHEY, CDR2 SMNVEV (reference sequence). This CDR3 has 13 amino acids. The CDR3 region has the DNA TGTGCCAGCAATGGGGGGGTTTACAATGAGCAGTTCTTC. It is translated as CASNGGVYNEQFF.

This chain uses TRBV14 with TRBJ2-5; a weak D match, TRBD2 (6 bases). V lost 4 bases, J lost 4 bases, and 16 bases lay in between. Per the germline V gene, CDR1 is SGHDN and CDR2 is FVKESK. CDR3 length equals 15 residues. The CDR3 is CASSPGGLGGETQYF. In DNA, the CDR3 is TGTGCCAGCAGCCCCGGGGGACTTGGGGGAGAGACCCAGTACTTC.

This clone was found once. The chain couples TRBV4-1 to TRBJ2-7; perhaps TRBD1 as D (6 bases). Looked up from germline, CDR1 is MGHRA and CDR2 is YSYEKL. The CDR3 spans 15 residues. V lost 0 bases and J lost 1, with 10 bases in between. The CDR3 loop reads CASSQDPGQSYEQYF. CDR3 DNA sequence: TGCGCCAGCAGCCAAGATCCCGGACAGTCCTACGAGCAGTACTTC.

V usage is TRBV27 and J usage is TRBJ2-2; D gene ambiguous. Germline lookup yields CDR1 MNHEY and CDR2 SMNVEV (reference sequence). With 4 bases removed from V and 0 bases from J, the gap between germline ends came to 6 bases. CDR3 size: 14 residues. Written as DNA, the CDR3 is TGTGCCAGCAGTTCAGGTTCGAACACCGGGGAGCTGTTTTTT. This sequence encodes CASSSGSNTGELFF.

As for this clone: At one end, the junction sequence differs from germline, possibly due to a read error. The chain combines TRBV7-7 with TRBJ1-1; TRBD1 matches 9 bases. Germline CDR1 and CDR2: SSHAT and FNYEAQ (reference sequence). The CDR3 contains 15 residues. DNA of the CDR3: TGTGCTAGCAGCTTCCTACAGGGGGCCGACACTGAAGCTTTCTTT. This sequence encodes CASSFLQGADTEAFF.